These 28 T cell receptor beta chains came from one sample sequenced in a study of T cell responses to AZD1222 COVID-19 vaccine. Method: immunoSEQ multiplex PCR; TCRdb's copy keeps in-frame clones and lacks some. The profile covers approximately 90,000 clones, with 80% to 90% appearing a single time and under 9% taken by the ten largest. This specimen consisted of peripheral blood, obtained on day 0 of AZD1222 vaccination. The receptors originated from an adult in good health.

A single count supports this clone. The chain recombines TRBV19 with TRBJ1-4; 8 bases line up with TRBD1. V lost 5 bases to trimming and J lost 7 bases; unmatched junction nucleotides: 12. Germline loops: CDR1 LNHDA, CDR2 SQIVND (reference sequence). The CDR3 covers 16 residues. The chain's CDR3 is CASSRARGPVGEKLFF. The CDR3 DNA is TGTGCCAGTAGTCGGGCCAGGGGGCCTGTTGGTGAAAAACTGTTTTTT.

V is TRBV10-1 and J is TRBJ2-7; D remains unclear. The CDR3 length is 14 residues. CDR1 WNHNN and CDR2 SYGVQD come from the germline V gene (reference sequence). Deletions cut 7 bases from V and 6 bases from J, with 19 bases between. CDR3 nucleotides: TGCGCCAGCATTCAGGCAGGTAAGTGGGTCGAGCAGTACTTC. Translating it yields CASIQAGKWVEQYF.

This chain joins TRBV5-4 and TRBJ2-3, with 8 bases lining up with TRBD2. Germline CDR1 reads SGHNT; CDR2 reads YYREEE (reference sequence). The J segment lost 5 bases and the V segment lost 1 base, leaving 6 bases of the junction unmatched. This CDR3 is built from 15 residues. The CDR3 here is CASSLTSGSGDTQYF. The CDR3 DNA sequence: TGTGCCAGCAGCTTGACTAGCGGTTCGGGAGATACGCAGTATTTT. Variable domain in full (rest from reference TRBV5-4 and TRBJ2-3): ETGVTQSPTHLIKTRGQQVTLRCSSQSGHNTVSWYQQALGQGPQFIFQYYREEENGRGNFPPRFSGLQFPNYSSELNVNALELDDSALYLCASSLTSGSGDTQYFGPGTRLTVL.

This clone was recorded once. This chain uses TRBV28 with TRBJ2-4, with D perhaps TRBD2 (6 bases). Per germline, CDR1 MDHEN and CDR2 SYDVKM. Trimming took 6 bases from V and 1 from J, leaving 13 bases between them. CDR3 length equals 15 residues. Written as DNA, the CDR3 is TGTGCCAGCAGCTTGGGGGGTCTGGCCAAAAACATTCAGTACTTC. Translating gives CASSLGGLAKNIQYF.

This rearrangement joins TRBV27 to TRBJ1-1, with D perhaps TRBD1 (6 bases). The V end was cut by 3 bases, the J end by 1 base, with 12 bases between. The CDR3 consists of 15 residues. From germline, CDR1 is MNHEY and CDR2 SMNVEV (reference sequence). CDR3 DNA: TGTGCCAGCAGTTTCATGGGGGCAGCGAACACTGAAGCTTTCTTT. Translation: CASSFMGAANTEAFF.

In its sample, this clone was seen once. The chain couples TRBV7-2 to TRBJ2-7; the D is unclear. CDR1 and CDR2 (germline): SGHTA, FQGNSA. Trimming took off 5 bases at V and 4 bases at J, with 15 bases between the two ends. This CDR3 has 14 residues. DNA for the CDR3: TGTGCCAGCAGCCCACGCTCCGACTCTTACGAGCAGTACTTC. As protein: CASSPRSDSYEQYF.

The V call is TRBV5-6, the J call TRBJ1-6; weak D call: TRBD1 (5 bases). The CDR3 consists of 15 residues. Germline V gene lookup returns CDR1 SGHDT and CDR2 YYEEEE. V lost 4 bases and J lost 7, with 15 bases in between. This chain's CDR3 is CASSRDRVGNSPLHF. CDR3 sequence (DNA): TGTGCCAGCAGCAGGGACCGGGTTGGGAATTCACCCCTCCACTTT.

V usage is TRBV11-2 and J usage is TRBJ2-5, with D uncertain. This CDR3 is 16 amino acids long. Germline loops: CDR1 SGHAT, CDR2 FQNNGV. Trimming cost V 3 bases and J 2 bases, with 16 bases left between them. The CDR3 reads CASSLVGDPLQETQYF. The DNA of the CDR3 is TGTGCCAGCAGCTTGGTCGGAGATCCTCTGCAAGAGACCCAGTACTTC.

The rearrangement uses TRBV14 and TRBJ1-1, with D possibly TRBD1 on 5 matching bases. V was pared by 6 bases and J by 6 bases, with 17 bases between. Germline CDR1 SGHDN, CDR2 FVKESK. There are 14 residues in the CDR3. The CDR3: CASRPGTAGSEAFF. In DNA, the CDR3 is TGTGCCAGCAGACCCGGGACGGCGGGGTCTGAAGCTTTCTTT.

As to this clone: One junction end does not reproduce the germline sequence, and a read error may be involved. V usage is TRBV7-9 and J usage is TRBJ1-4, with D perhaps TRBD1 (6 bases). This CDR3 region has 14 residues. CDR1 is SEHNR and CDR2 is FQNEAQ in the germline V gene (reference sequence). The CDR3 protein is CASSLAQGHEKLFF. The CDR3 DNA sequence: TGTGCCAGCAGCCTAGCACAGGGACACGAAAAACTGTTTTTT.

The chain carries TRBV5-1 and TRBJ2-5; D not certain. The germline V gene encodes CDR1 SGHRS and CDR2 YFSETQ. V dropped 4 bases and J dropped 13 bases, with 11 bases sitting between them. This CDR3 spans 10 amino acids. CDR3 protein: CASSETILYF. DNA of the CDR3: TGCGCCAGCAGCGAGACCATTCTGTACTTC. Complete variable domain (other parts from reference TRBV5-1 and TRBJ2-5): KAGVTQTPRYLIKTRGQQVTLSCSPISGHRSVSWYQQTPGQGLQFLFEYFSETQRNKGNFPGRFSGRQFSNSRSEMNVSTLELGDSALYLCASSETILYFGPGTRLLVL.

This clone was detected once. V is TRBV7-9 and J is TRBJ2-5, with a tentative D call TRBD2 (6 bases). The length of the CDR3 is 14 residues. Germline V lookup: CDR1 SEHNR, CDR2 FQNEAQ (reference sequence). Trimming removed 4 bases from V and 4 bases from J, with 13 bases in between. CDR3 sequence reads: CASSSGAGGETQYF. As DNA, the CDR3 is TGTGCCAGCAGCTCGGGAGCTGGAGGAGAGACCCAGTACTTC.

The V and J genes are TRBV28 and TRBJ2-7, with D possibly being TRBD2 (5 bases). Trimming cost V 6 bases and J 6 bases, with 18 bases left between them. The CDR3 is 14 residues long. Per the germline V gene, CDR1 is MDHEN and CDR2 is SYDVKM. CDR3 sequence reads: CASSTSDSLGEQYF. The CDR3, as DNA: TGTGCCAGCAGCACGTCGGACTCCCTTGGCGAGCAGTACTTC.

DNA of the CDR3: TGTGCCAGCTCACCGGGACTAGGGAACACCGGGGAGCTGTTTTTT. Translated, it gives CASSPGLGNTGELFF. The V gene is TRBV18, the J gene TRBJ2-2; 8 positions agree with TRBD2. Trimming at V came to 3 bases and at J to 1 base, leaving 1 base not matched to a gene. The CDR3 consists of 15 residues. Germline V gene sequence: CDR1 KGHSH, CDR2 LQKENI.

V gene TRBV10-3 combines with J gene TRBJ2-1; tentatively, D is TRBD2 (6 bases). This CDR3 has 14 residues. Trimming took off 8 bases at V and 2 bases at J, with 13 bases between the two ends. Germline V gives CDR1 ENHRY, CDR2 SYGVKD. DNA for the CDR3: TGTGCCATCCATCCGGGGGTTGCCTACAATGAGCAGTTCTTC. This encodes CAIHPGVAYNEQFF.

The CDR3 nucleotides read TGTGCCAGCAGCCAAGACAGGGCACCAGATACGCAGTATTTT. It codes for CASSQDRAPDTQYF. The chain joins TRBV2 to TRBJ2-3, with 7 bases matching TRBD1. CDR3 length: 14 amino acids. V lost 6 bases, J lost 4 bases, and 7 bases stayed unmatched. CDR1 and CDR2 (germline): SNHLY, FYNNEI. Complete variable domain (other parts from reference TRBV2 and TRBJ2-3): EPEVTQTPSHQVTQMGQEVILRCVPISNHLYFYWYRQILGQKVEFLVSFYNNEISEKSEIFDDQFSVERPDGSNFTLKIRSTKLEDSAMYFCASSQDRAPDTQYFGPGTRLTVL.

The chain couples TRBV19 to TRBJ2-1; 11 nucleotides agree with TRBD2. From germline, CDR1 is LNHDA and CDR2 SQIVND (reference sequence). The J segment lost 6 bases and the V segment lost 5 bases, leaving 15 bases of the junction unmatched. The CDR3 is 18 residues long. This CDR3 is CASSLRPPGTSGTNEQFF. The CDR3 DNA follows: TGTGCCAGTAGTTTACGGCCTCCGGGGACTAGCGGAACCAATGAGCAGTTCTTC. The variable domain in full, completed from reference TRBV19 and TRBJ2-1, reads DGGITQSPKYLFRKEGQNVTLSCEQNLNHDAMYWYRQDPGQGLRLIYYSQIVNDFQKGDIAEGYSVSREKKESFPLTVTSAQKNPTAFYLCASSLRPPGTSGTNEQFFGPGTRLTVL.

As DNA, the CDR3 is TGTGCCAGTACCAATAGGGGCAATCAGCCCCAGCATTTT. This encodes CASTNRGNQPQHF. The chain is built from TRBV19 and TRBJ1-5; the D is unclear. Deletions cut 7 bases from V and 2 bases from J, with 9 bases between. This CDR3 contains 13 residues. Germline V gives CDR1 LNHDA, CDR2 SQIVND (reference sequence).

This clone has a single count. The chain uses TRBV11-3 and TRBJ2-5, with D perhaps being TRBD1 or TRBD2 (5 bases each). The CDR3 contains 18 residues. The V end was cut by 1 base, the J end by 3 bases, with 21 bases between. Germline V lookup: CDR1 SGHNT, CDR2 YENEEA. This chain's CDR3 is CASSLAGTFLSQEETQYF. CDR3 nucleotides: TGTGCCAGCAGCTTAGCCGGGACGTTCCTTTCTCAAGAAGAGACCCAGTACTTC.

The chain is built from TRBV7-2 and TRBJ2-7; 9 positions agree with TRBD2. V was pared by 2 bases and J by 6 bases, with 8 bases of the junction left unmatched. CDR1 is SGHTA and CDR2 is FQGNSA in the germline V gene. The CDR3 sequence is 15 residues long. In DNA, the CDR3 is TGTGCCAGCAGCTTACTTAGCGGGAGTTCTGCCGAGCAGTACTTC. Amino acid sequence: CASSLLSGSSAEQYF.

The chain combines TRBV14 with TRBJ2-3; no reliable D call. In germline, CDR1 is SGHDN, CDR2 FVKESK. This CDR3 is built from 16 residues. V lost 0 bases and J 8 bases, leaving 18 bases between the germline ends. The CDR3 nucleotides read TGTGCCAGCAGCCAAGAAAGCCATCTGGGGATCGGTACGCAGTATTTT. Its protein product is CASSQESHLGIGTQYF.

The genes are TRBV6-5 and TRBJ2-1; 9 bases fit TRBD1. CDR3 length: 16 residues. Germline values: CDR1 MNHEY, CDR2 SVGAGI. J was trimmed by 4 bases and V by 2 bases; bases with no gene match: 6. The CDR3 sequence is CASSYHNRGPYNEQFF. The CDR3 DNA reads as TGTGCCAGCAGTTACCACAACAGGGGGCCTTACAATGAGCAGTTCTTC.

The CDR3 DNA follows: TGTGCCACCAGCCAGGACAGGGGGTATGGCTACACCTTC. It is translated as CATSQDRGYGYTF. J is TRBJ1-2 and V is TRBV15, with 10 bases aligning to TRBD1. The CDR3 is 13 amino acids. CDR1 is LNHNV, CDR2 YYDKDF, per germline (reference sequence). Trimming took 5 bases from V and 5 from J; bases not matched to a gene: 2.

This sequence joins TRBV6-5 and TRBJ1-3; possibly TRBD1 for D (5 bases). The CDR3 runs 15 residues. The germline V and J ends were trimmed by 6 bases and 2 bases, with 14 bases remaining between them. CDR1 is MNHEY, CDR2 SVGAGI, per germline. The CDR3 reads CASRPGTSAGNTIYF. CDR3 nucleotides: TGTGCCAGCAGACCCGGGACCTCCGCTGGAAACACCATATATTTT.

V is TRBV6-5 and J is TRBJ2-4, with TRBD1 matching 10 bases. V was pared by 5 bases and J by 6 bases, with 7 bases of the junction left unmatched. The CDR3 is 15 amino acids. CDR1 is MNHEY and CDR2 is SVGAGI in the germline V gene. This chain's CDR3 is CASSPPGQGSNIQYF. The DNA for the CDR3 is TGTGCCAGCAGTCCCCCGGGACAGGGGTCAAACATTCAGTACTTC.

This clone came up once. This chain joins TRBV28 and TRBJ2-7, with D perhaps matching TRBD1 (6 bases). V lost 5 bases, J lost 1 base, and 15 bases lay in between. Germline CDR1 MDHEN, CDR2 SYDVKM. This CDR3 region has 15 residues. For the CDR3, the DNA is TGTGCCAGCAGTCCAACAGGGTGGCCTTCCTACGAGCAGTACTTC. Protein: CASSPTGWPSYEQYF.

The chain has TRBV2 and TRBJ1-1, with D unclear. Germline assignment: CDR1 SNHLY and CDR2 FYNNEI. The germline V and J ends were trimmed by 1 base and 2 bases, with 11 bases remaining between them. The CDR3 contains 15 residues. CDR3 sequence reads: CASSEELGVNTEAFF. CDR3 in DNA: TGTGCCAGCAGTGAAGAGCTTGGGGTCAACACTGAAGCTTTCTTT.

This clone came up once. V gene TRBV7-2 combines with J gene TRBJ1-1, with 8 bases matching TRBD1. Germline CDR1 and CDR2: SGHTA and FQGNSA. V lost 7 bases and J lost 3; bases outside the gene matches: 4. CDR3 length equals 13 residues. The CDR3 reads CASTGGLDTEAFF. In DNA, the CDR3 is TGTGCCAGCACAGGGGGCCTGGACACTGAAGCTTTCTTT.